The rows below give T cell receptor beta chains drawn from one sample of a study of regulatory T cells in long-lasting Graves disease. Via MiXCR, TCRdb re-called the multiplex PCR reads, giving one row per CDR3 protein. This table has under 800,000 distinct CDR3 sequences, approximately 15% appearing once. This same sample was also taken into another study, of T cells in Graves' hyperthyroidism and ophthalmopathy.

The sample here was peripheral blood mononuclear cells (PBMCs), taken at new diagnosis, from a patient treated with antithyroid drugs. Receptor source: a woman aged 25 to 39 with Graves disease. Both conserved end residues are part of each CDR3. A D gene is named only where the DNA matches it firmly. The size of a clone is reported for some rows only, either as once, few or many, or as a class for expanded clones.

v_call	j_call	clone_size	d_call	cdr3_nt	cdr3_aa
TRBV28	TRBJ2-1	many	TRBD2	TGTGCCAGCGCGGGACTAGCGAAAGTTAAAGACAATGAGCAGTTCTTC	CASAGLAKVKDNEQFF
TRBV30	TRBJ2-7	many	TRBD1	TGTGCCTGGAGTGTACTCCCCCGCGTAGGGACAGGGAACTCCTACGAGCAGTACTTC	CAWSVLPRVGTGNSYEQYF
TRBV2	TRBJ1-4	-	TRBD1	TGTGCCAGCAGCAGGACAGGGTCGGATGAAAAACTGTTTTTT	CASSRTGSDEKLFF
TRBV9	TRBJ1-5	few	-	TGTGCCAGCAGCGAATCGATAGGGGGACAGCCCCAGCATTTT	CASSESIGGQPQHF
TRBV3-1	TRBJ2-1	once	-	TGTGCCAGCAGCCAGGAGGGGTCCTACGAGCAGTTCTTC	CASSQEGSYEQFF
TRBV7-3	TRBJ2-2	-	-	TGTGCCAGCAGCCCGAACCTGGGGCCCGGGGAGCTGTTTTTT	CASSPNLGPGELFF
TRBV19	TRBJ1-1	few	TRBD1	TGTGCCAGTAGTATCGGGACAGGGCTATTCAACACTGAAGCTTTCTTT	CASSIGTGLFNTEAFF
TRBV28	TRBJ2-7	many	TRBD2	TGTGCCAGCAGTCCCCTGCGGGAGGCTCCCTACGAGCAGTACTTC	CASSPLREAPYEQYF
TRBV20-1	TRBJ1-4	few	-	TGCAGTGCTAGGGGGGTGGCCGACGGGGAAAAACTGTTTTTT	CSARGVADGEKLFF
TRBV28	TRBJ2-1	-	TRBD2	TGTGCCAGCCTTCTAGCGGGAGGGCCCCACAATGAGCAGTTCTTC	CASLLAGGPHNEQFF
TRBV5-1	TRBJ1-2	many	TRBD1	TGCGCCAGCAGCCCTGACAGGGTCTCTGGCTATGGCTACACCTTC	CASSPDRVSGYGYTF
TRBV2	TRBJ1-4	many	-	TGTGCCAGCAGTGAAGAAGACAAGGTCCTTGAAAAACTGTTTTTT	CASSEEDKVLEKLFF
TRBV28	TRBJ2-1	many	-	TGTGCCAGCAGCAGGGGACTCATCAATGAGCAGTTCTTC	CASSRGLINEQFF
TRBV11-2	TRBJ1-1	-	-	TGTGCCAGCAGCTTAGCGGGTGGGTGGCAAGCTTTCTTT	CASSLAGGWQAFF
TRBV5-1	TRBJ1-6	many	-	TGCGCCAGCAGCTTGACGGGACTGAATAATTCACCCCTCCACTTT	CASSLTGLNNSPLHF